The subject of this entry is one TCR beta chain. Genomic DNA per cell subset filled all wells of several immunoSEQ plates. Sequencing was performed with immunoSEQ multiplex PCR; in TCRdb, only in-frame clones are kept and a portion is missing. The table lists a few million clones, approximately 92% of them singletons. The data stem from a study of shared clonotypes between healthy human individuals. CD8 cells classed as naive were CD45RO-negative and positively selected for CCR7, excluding terminally differentiated effector memory CD45RA+ cells. Looked up from germline, CDR1 is SGDLS and CDR2 is YYNGEE. This CDR3 has 19 residues. V lost 3 bases, J lost 2 bases, and 19 bases stayed unmatched.

J is TRBJ2-7 and V is TRBV9, with 8 positions matching TRBD1. This TCR derives from a man younger than 35 in good health. Some clones in this sample may be carry-over from other donors' samples. The sequencing sample was made of naive CD8+ T cells from PBMCs. The CDR3 sequence is CASSATEKITGTGPYEQYF. The CDR3 nucleotides are TGTGCCAGCAGCGCCACTGAAAAGATCACCGGGACAGGACCCTACGAGCAGTACTTC.